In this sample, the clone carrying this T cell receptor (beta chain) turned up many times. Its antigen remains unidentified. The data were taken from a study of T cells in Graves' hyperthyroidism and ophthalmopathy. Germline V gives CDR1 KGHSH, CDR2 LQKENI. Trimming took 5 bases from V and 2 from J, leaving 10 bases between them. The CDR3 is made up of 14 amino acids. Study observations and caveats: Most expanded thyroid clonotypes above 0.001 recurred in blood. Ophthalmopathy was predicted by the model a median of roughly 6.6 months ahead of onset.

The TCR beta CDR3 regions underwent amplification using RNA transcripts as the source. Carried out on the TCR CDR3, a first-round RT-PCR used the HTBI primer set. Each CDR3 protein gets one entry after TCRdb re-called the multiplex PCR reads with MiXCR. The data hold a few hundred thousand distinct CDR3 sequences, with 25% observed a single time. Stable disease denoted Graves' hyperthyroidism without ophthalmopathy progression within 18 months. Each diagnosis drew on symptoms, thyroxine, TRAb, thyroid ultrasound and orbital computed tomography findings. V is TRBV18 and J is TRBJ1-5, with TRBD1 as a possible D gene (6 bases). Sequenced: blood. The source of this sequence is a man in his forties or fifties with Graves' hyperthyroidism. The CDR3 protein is CASSKQGGNQPQHF. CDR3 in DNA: TGTGCCAGCTCAAAACAGGGAGGCAATCAGCCCCAGCATTTT.